This TCR beta chain derives from a study of blood T cells in healthy people across ages. Study-wide findings and caveats: Roughly linearly, TCR beta diversity per million T cells fell as age increased.

About this clonotype itself: The antigen is unknown.

The CDR3 loop spans 16 amino acids. The ends lost 7 bases at V and 1 base at J; junction bases unmatched: 4. Per the germline V gene, CDR1 is MDHEN and CDR2 is SYDVKM. A J-beta primer mix and a sample-barcoded 5' primer were used in a second PCR of roughly 7 to 12 cycles. TCRdb passed the 5' RACE reads through MiXCR, listing each CDR3 protein once. The data contain under 1,100,000 distinct CDR3 sequences, 25% of them singletons. Every sample had a minimum of 6 million PBMCs isolated. This sample was also put to use in a study of T cells of mothers and their children.

Material for sequencing was blood. The chain joins TRBV28 to TRBJ2-1, with 13 nucleotides matching TRBD2. This TCR derives from a girl aged 2-9 years in good health. The CDR3 reads CASKRLAGGSYNEQFF. CDR3 in DNA: TGTGCCAGCAAGCGACTAGCGGGAGGTTCCTACAATGAGCAGTTCTTC. Drawing the rest from reference TRBV28 and TRBJ2-1, the complete variable domain is DVKVTQSSRYLVKRTGEKVFLECVQDMDHENMFWYRQDPGLGLRLIYFSYDVKMKEKGDIPEGYSVSREKKERFSLILESASTNQTSMYLCASKRLAGGSYNEQFFGPGTRLTVL.